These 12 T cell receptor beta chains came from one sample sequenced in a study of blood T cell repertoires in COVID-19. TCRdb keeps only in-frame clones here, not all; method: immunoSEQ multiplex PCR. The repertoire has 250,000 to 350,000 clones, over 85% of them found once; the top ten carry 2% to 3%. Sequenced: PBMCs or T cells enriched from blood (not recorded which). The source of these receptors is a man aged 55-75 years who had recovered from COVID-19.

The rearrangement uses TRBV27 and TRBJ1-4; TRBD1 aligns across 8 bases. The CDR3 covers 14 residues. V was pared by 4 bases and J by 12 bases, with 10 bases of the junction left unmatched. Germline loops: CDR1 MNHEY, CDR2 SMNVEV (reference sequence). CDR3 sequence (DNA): TGTGCCAGCAGTTCGACGAGGGACAGGACCGAACTGTTTTTT. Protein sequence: CASSSTRDRTELFF.

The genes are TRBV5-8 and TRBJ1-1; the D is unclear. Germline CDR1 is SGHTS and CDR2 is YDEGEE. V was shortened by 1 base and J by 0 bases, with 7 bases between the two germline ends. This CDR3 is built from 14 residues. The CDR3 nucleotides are TGTGCCAGCAGCTTGATCCCAGTGAACACTGAAGCTTTCTTT. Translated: CASSLIPVNTEAFF.

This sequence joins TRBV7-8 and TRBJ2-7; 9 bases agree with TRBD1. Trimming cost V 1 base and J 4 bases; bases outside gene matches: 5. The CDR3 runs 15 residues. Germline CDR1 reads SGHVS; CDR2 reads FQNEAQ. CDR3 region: CASSLGGTGLYEQYF. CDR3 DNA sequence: TGTGCCAGCAGCTTAGGGGGGACAGGGTTGTACGAGCAGTACTTC.

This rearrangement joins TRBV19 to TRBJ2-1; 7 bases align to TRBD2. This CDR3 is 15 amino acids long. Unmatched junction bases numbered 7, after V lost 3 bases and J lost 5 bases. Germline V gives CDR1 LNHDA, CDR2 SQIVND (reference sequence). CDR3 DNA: TGTGCCAGTAGTATGATCAGCGGGGTCCACAATGAGCAGTTCTTC. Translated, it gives CASSMISGVHNEQFF.

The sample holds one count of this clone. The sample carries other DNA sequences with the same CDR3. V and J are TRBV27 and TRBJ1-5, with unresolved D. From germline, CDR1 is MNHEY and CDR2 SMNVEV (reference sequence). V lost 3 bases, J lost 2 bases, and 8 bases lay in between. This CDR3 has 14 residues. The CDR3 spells CASSLARGNQPQHF. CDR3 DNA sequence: TGTGCCAGCAGTTTGGCCCGGGGCAATCAGCCCCAGCATTTT.

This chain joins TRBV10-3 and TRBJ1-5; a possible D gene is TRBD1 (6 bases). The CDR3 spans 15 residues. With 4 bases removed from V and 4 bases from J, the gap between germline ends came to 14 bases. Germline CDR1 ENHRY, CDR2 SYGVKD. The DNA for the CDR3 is TGTGCCATCAGTGCGGACCCAGGGACAAATCAGCCCCAGCATTTT. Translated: CAISADPGTNQPQHF.

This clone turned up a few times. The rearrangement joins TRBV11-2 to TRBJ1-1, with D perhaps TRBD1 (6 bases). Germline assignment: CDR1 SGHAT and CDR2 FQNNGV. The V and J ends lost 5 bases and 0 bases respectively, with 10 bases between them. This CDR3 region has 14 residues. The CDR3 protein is CASSHRDMNTEAFF. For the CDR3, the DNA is TGTGCCAGCAGCCACCGGGACATGAACACTGAAGCTTTCTTT.

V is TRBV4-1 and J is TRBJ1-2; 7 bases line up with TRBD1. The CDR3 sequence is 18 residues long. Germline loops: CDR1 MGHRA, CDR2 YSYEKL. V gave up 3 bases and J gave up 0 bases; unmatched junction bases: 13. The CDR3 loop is CASSHAKDRNDANYGYTF. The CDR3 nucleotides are TGCGCCAGCAGCCACGCTAAGGACAGGAATGATGCTAACTATGGCTACACCTTC.

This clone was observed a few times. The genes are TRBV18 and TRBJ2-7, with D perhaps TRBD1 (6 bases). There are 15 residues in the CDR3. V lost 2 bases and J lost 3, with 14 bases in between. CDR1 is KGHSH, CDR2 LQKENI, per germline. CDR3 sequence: CASSPSPVRGYEQYF. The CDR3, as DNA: TGTGCCAGCTCACCATCCCCAGTCAGGGGCTACGAGCAGTACTTC.

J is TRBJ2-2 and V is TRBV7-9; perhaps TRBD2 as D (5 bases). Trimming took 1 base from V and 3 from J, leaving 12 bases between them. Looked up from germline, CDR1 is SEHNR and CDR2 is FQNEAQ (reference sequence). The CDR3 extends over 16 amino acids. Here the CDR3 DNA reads TGTGCCAGCAGCTTAGGAGGGAGTCGGTACACCGGGGAGCTGTTTTTT. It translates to CASSLGGSRYTGELFF.

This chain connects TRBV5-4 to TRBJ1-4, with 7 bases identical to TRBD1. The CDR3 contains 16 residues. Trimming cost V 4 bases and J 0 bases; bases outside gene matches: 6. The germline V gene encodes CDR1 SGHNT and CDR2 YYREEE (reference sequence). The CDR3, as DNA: TGTGCCAGCAGCCAGGGGGAGCCTGCAACTAATGAAAAACTGTTTTTT. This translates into CASSQGEPATNEKLFF.

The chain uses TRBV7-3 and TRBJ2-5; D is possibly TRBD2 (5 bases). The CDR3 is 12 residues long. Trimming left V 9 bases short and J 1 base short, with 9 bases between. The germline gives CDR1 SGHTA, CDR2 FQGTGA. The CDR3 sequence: CARKAAQETQYF. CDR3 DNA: TGTGCCAGAAAAGCGGCCCAAGAGACCCAGTACTTC.